This T cell receptor (beta chain) was observed in a study of cytomegalovirus exposure and HLA in healthy donors. CDR1 and CDR2 (germline): MNHEY, SVGAGI. This CDR3 is 12 amino acids long. Trimming shortened V by 4 bases and J by 6 bases, and 6 bases separated the two germline ends. The PCR ran on 60 Vbeta and 13 Jbeta primers. Assay used: immunoSEQ multiplex PCR; TCRdb lists only in-frame clones, some missing. The sample consists of more than 85,000 clones, about 90% of them appearing once. Sequenced input: PBMCs. The chain recombines TRBV6-5 with TRBJ2-2, with D unresolved. The TCR sequence derives from a man aged 40-50 years in good health and CMV-seronegative. The CDR3 region has the DNA TGTGCCAGCAGTTCTATCTCCGGGGAGCTGTTTTTT. This sequence encodes CASSSISGELFF.